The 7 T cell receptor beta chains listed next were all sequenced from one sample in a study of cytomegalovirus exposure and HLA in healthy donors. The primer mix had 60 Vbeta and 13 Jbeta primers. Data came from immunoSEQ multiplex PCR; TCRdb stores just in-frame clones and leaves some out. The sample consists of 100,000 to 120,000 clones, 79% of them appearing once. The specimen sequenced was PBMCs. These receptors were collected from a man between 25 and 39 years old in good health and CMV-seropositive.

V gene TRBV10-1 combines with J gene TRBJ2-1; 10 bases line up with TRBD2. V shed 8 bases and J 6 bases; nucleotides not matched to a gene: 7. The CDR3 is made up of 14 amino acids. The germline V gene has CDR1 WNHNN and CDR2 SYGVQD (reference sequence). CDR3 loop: CASSSGGAFNEQFF. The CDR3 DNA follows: TGCGCCAGCTCGAGCGGGGGGGCATTCAATGAGCAGTTCTTC.

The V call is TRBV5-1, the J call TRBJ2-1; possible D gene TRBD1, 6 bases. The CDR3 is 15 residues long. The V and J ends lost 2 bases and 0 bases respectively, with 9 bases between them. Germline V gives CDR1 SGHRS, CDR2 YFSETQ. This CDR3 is CASSFGQYSYNEQFF. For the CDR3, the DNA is TGCGCCAGCAGCTTCGGACAGTACTCCTACAATGAGCAGTTCTTC. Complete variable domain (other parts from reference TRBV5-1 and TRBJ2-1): KAGVTQTPRYLIKTRGQQVTLSCSPISGHRSVSWYQQTPGQGLQFLFEYFSETQRNKGNFPGRFSGRQFSNSRSEMNVSTLELGDSALYLCASSFGQYSYNEQFFGPGTRLTVL.

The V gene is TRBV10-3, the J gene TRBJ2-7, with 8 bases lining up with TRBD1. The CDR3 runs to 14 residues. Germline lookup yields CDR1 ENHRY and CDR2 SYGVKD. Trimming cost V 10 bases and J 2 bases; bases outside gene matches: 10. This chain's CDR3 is CATLGTGDPYEQYF. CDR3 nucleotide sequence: TGTGCCACCTTAGGGACAGGTGACCCCTACGAGCAGTACTTC.

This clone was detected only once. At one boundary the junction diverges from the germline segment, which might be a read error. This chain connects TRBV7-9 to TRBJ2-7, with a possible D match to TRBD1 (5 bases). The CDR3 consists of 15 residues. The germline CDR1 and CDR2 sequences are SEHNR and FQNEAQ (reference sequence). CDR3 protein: CSSSSPGRTTYEQYF. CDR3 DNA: TGTTCCAGCAGCTCGCCGGGCCGGACAACTTACGAGCAGTACTTC.

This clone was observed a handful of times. The CDR3 DNA reads TGCGCCAGCAGTGCAGGGGGTGAAACTGAAGCTTTCTTT. Encoded protein: CASSAGGETEAFF. This chain uses TRBV10-2 with TRBJ1-1, with TRBD1 matching 7 bases. The germline gives CDR1 WSHSY, CDR2 SAAADI. The CDR3 is 13 amino acids. Losses at the gene ends were 4 bases for V and 5 bases for J; bases not matched to a gene: 4.

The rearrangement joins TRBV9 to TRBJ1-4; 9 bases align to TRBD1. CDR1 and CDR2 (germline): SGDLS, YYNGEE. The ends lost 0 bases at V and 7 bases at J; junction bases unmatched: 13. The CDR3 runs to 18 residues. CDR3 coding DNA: TGTGCCAGCAGCGTAGCGGGGACAGGGTCGATGTTCGGTGAAAAACTGTTTTTT. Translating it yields CASSVAGTGSMFGEKLFF.

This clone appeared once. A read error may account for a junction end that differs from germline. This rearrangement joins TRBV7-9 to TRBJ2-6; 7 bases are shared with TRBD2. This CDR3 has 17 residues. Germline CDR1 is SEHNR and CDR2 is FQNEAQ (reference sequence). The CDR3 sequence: CSSRWGGFNSGANVLTF. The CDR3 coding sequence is TGTTCCAGCCGCTGGGGGGGTTTTAACTCTGGGGCCAACGTCCTGACTTTC.